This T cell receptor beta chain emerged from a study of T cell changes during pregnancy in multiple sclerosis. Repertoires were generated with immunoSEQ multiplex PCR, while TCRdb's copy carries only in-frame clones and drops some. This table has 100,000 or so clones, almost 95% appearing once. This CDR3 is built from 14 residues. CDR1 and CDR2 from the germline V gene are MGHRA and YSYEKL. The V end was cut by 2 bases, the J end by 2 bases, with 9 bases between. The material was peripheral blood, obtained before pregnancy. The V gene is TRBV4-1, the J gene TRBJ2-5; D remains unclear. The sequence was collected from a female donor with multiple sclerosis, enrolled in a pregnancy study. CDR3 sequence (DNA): TGCGCCAGCAGCCAAAGTGCGCGTCAAGAGACCCAGTACTTC. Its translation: CASSQSARQETQYF.